This TCR beta chain is from a study of cytomegalovirus exposure and HLA in healthy donors. The method was immunoSEQ multiplex PCR; TCRdb's version includes in-frame clones alone and lacks a portion of them. The table shows 100,000 to 130,000 clones, with approximately 85% occurring only once. Sequencing input: PBMCs. This receptor was obtained from a woman under 30 in good health and CMV-seronegative.

This chain's CDR3 is CASSYSRDRGETQYF. CDR3 DNA: TGTGCCAGCAGTTACTCGAGAGACAGGGGGGAGACCCAGTACTTC. The chain has TRBV6-5 and TRBJ2-5, with TRBD1 matching over 9 bases. V trimming: 0 bases; J trimming: 5 bases; junction bases outside the gene matches: 4. The CDR3 totals 15 residues. Germline CDR1 and CDR2: MNHEY and SVGAGI.